Shown below are 30 T cell receptor beta chains from a single sample sequenced in a study of cytomegalovirus exposure and HLA in healthy donors (dated by TCRdb to the late 2010s). The library came from the immunoSEQ multiplex PCR assay. TCRdb's version of the immuneACCESS table is confined to in-frame rearrangements and falls short of the full clone set. An unresolved V gene accounts for under half of the shortfall where checked; the remainder is of unknown origin. This sample holds 150,000 or so clones; about 82% were observed only once. 2% to 2.5% of the sample is held by the ten biggest clonotypes. Sequencing input: PBMCs. All receptors come from a human donor in good health.

The J gene is TRBJ1-1, the V gene TRBV6-5; a possible D gene is TRBD1 (6 bases). This CDR3 has 14 residues. Germline V gene lookup returns CDR1 MNHEY and CDR2 SVGAGI. V lost 6 bases and J lost 5, with 16 bases in between. In nucleotides, the CDR3 is TGTGCCAGCAGCGAAACAGGGTTTTTGACTGAAGCTTTCTTT. This encodes CASSETGFLTEAFF.

V gene TRBV9 combines with J gene TRBJ1-5; TRBD1 might be the D (6 bases). V was pared by 5 bases and J by 7 bases, with 16 bases between. CDR3 length equals 14 residues. Germline V gene lookup returns CDR1 SGDLS and CDR2 YYNGEE. The CDR3 is CASSTTGARQPQHF. The CDR3 coding sequence is TGTGCCAGCAGTACGACAGGCGCCAGGCAGCCCCAGCATTTT.

The genes are TRBV27 and TRBJ1-4; 8 nucleotides align to TRBD1. V was clipped by 4 bases and J by 0 bases; unmatched bases: 10. This CDR3 has 18 residues. Germline CDR1 is MNHEY and CDR2 is SMNVEV (reference sequence). CDR3 residues: CASSSRQGTFATNEKLFF. The DNA of the CDR3 is TGTGCCAGCAGTTCCCGACAGGGGACCTTCGCAACTAATGAAAAACTGTTTTTT.

The J gene is TRBJ2-7, the V gene TRBV7-6; perhaps TRBD1 as D (6 bases). Trimming left V 4 bases short and J 0 bases short, with 13 bases between. This CDR3 is built from 15 residues. Germline V gene sequence: CDR1 SGHVS, CDR2 FNYEAQ. This chain's CDR3 is CASSSWTESSYEQYF. The DNA for the CDR3 is TGTGCCAGCAGCTCGTGGACAGAGAGCTCCTACGAGCAGTACTTC.

The chain couples TRBV20-1 to TRBJ1-5; 7 positions agree with TRBD1. The V segment lost 4 bases and the J segment 13 bases; nucleotides outside the gene matches: 7. CDR1 and CDR2 (germline): DFQATT, SNEGSKA (reference sequence). The CDR3 length is 11 residues. CDR3 loop: CSAIGPGGQHF. The CDR3 DNA is TGCAGTGCTATCGGGCCAGGGGGACAGCATTTT.

This clone showed up just once. V is TRBV5-1 and J is TRBJ2-6; D unclear. The CDR3 contains 14 residues. Germline CDR1 is SGHRS and CDR2 is YFSETQ. The V end lost 8 bases, the J end lost 0 bases, and 9 bases lay between the germline ends. CDR3: CASQQLSGANVLTF. The CDR3 DNA sequence: TGCGCCAGTCAACAGCTCTCTGGGGCCAACGTCCTGACTTTC.

The chain is built from TRBV9 and TRBJ2-3; no clear D. This CDR3 contains 15 residues. Trimming stripped 0 bases from V and 0 bases from J, with 8 bases between. Germline V gene lookup returns CDR1 SGDLS and CDR2 YYNGEE. DNA for the CDR3: TGTGCCAGCAGCGTAGAGTGGGCTAGCACAGATACGCAGTATTTT. Its protein product is CASSVEWASTDTQYF.

This rearrangement joins TRBV19 to TRBJ2-7; 9 bases line up with TRBD2. This CDR3 comprises 15 residues. V trimming: 3 bases; J trimming: 3 bases; junction bases outside the gene matches: 6. Germline values: CDR1 LNHDA, CDR2 SQIVND (reference sequence). The CDR3 region has the DNA TGTGCCAGTAGTATGTGGCTAGCGGGGAACTACGAGCAGTACTTC. Protein: CASSMWLAGNYEQYF.

The V call is TRBV7-9, the J call TRBJ2-2, with D maybe TRBD2 (6 bases). Trimming shortened V by 6 bases and J by 6 bases, and 20 bases separated the two germline ends. The CDR3 has 16 amino acids. The germline gives CDR1 SEHNR, CDR2 FQNEAQ (reference sequence). CDR3 sequence (DNA): TGTGCCAGCAGACACGCGGCGGGGATGTATTCCGGGGAGCTGTTTTTT. This gives the protein CASRHAAGMYSGELFF. The entire variable domain, with the rest obtained from reference TRBV7-9 and TRBJ2-2, is as follows: DTGVSQNPRHKITKRGQNVTFRCDPISEHNRLYWYRQTLGQGPEFLTYFQNEAQLEKSRLLSDRFSAERPKGSFSTLEIQRTEQGDSAMYLCASRHAAGMYSGELFFGEGSRLTVL.

This rearrangement joins TRBV7-2 to TRBJ2-1; 11 bases match TRBD1. V lost 4 bases and J lost 9; bases outside the gene matches: 5. The CDR3 runs 14 residues. CDR1 and CDR2 from the germline V gene are SGHTA and FQGNSA. In DNA, the CDR3 is TGTGCCAGCAGCTCGGGACAGGGGGGGAGTGAGCAGTTCTTC. Translating gives CASSSGQGGSEQFF.

The chain combines TRBV5-1 with TRBJ2-7; the D gene is possibly TRBD1 (6 bases). The CDR3 covers 15 residues. V was trimmed by 4 bases and J by 2 bases, leaving 16 bases between them. CDR1 SGHRS and CDR2 YFSETQ come from the germline V gene. The CDR3 bases are TGCGCCAGCAGCCCGAACCCAGGGGAAACCTACGAGCAGTACTTC. As protein: CASSPNPGETYEQYF.

Concerning this clone: At the DNA level, this CDR3 is encoded by other sequences in the same sample as well. This chain connects TRBV5-1 to TRBJ1-4, with TRBD1 identical over 7 bases. The CDR3 has 15 residues. Germline trimming cut 0 bases from V and 5 bases from J; bases unmatched to any gene: 4. Per germline, CDR1 SGHRS and CDR2 YFSETQ. CDR3: CASSLGGQTNEKLFF. CDR3 coding DNA: TGCGCCAGCAGCTTGGGGGGACAGACAAATGAAAAACTGTTTTTT.

This clone was seen a single time. This sequence joins TRBV10-1 and TRBJ2-2; TRBD2 agrees at 10 bases. CDR1 is WNHNN, CDR2 SYGVQD, per germline (reference sequence). The CDR3 is made up of 16 amino acids. V shed 2 bases, J shed 1 base, and the junction held 1 base outside the gene matches. The CDR3 nucleotides read TGCGCCAGCAGTGAGACTAGCGGGAAGAACACCGGGGAGCTGTTTTTT. This encodes CASSETSGKNTGELFF.

The J gene is TRBJ2-5, the V gene TRBV7-6; possibly TRBD1 for D (5 bases). CDR1 and CDR2 from the germline V gene are SGHVS and FNYEAQ. The germline V and J ends were trimmed by 7 bases and 5 bases, with 11 bases remaining between them. The CDR3 length is 12 residues. The CDR3 region has the DNA TGTGCCAGCACCCTAAAGGGGGAGACCCAGTACTTC. Protein product: CASTLKGETQYF.

The rearrangement uses TRBV11-2 and TRBJ1-2; 9 positions agree with TRBD1. V lost 3 bases to trimming and J lost 4 bases; unmatched junction nucleotides: 3. CDR3 length: 14 amino acids. The germline V gene has CDR1 SGHAT and CDR2 FQNNGV. CDR3: CASSLGQGAYGYTF. CDR3 nucleotides: TGTGCCAGCAGCTTGGGACAGGGAGCCTATGGCTACACCTTC. Using reference TRBV11-2 and TRBJ1-2 for the parts outside the CDR3, the full variable domain is EAGVAQSPRYKIIEKRQSVAFWCNPISGHATLYWYQQILGQGPKLLIQFQNNGVVDDSQLPKDRFSAERLKGVDSTLKIQPAKLEDSAVYLCASSLGQGAYGYTFGSGTRLTVV.

Only one count was recorded for this clone. The chain links TRBV10-3 to TRBJ2-3, with 10 nucleotides matching TRBD1. With 6 bases clipped from V and 6 bases from J, the junction kept 6 bases outside the gene matches. Germline V CDR1 and CDR2: ENHRY, SYGVKD. CDR3 size: 14 residues. As DNA, the CDR3 is TGTGCCATCAGCTCGGGACAGGGGTCGGATACGCAGTATTTT. Amino acids: CAISSGQGSDTQYF.

This clone was counted once. V is TRBV5-8 and J is TRBJ1-1; weak D call: TRBD1 (6 bases). The CDR3 runs 15 residues. Germline-derived CDR1 and CDR2 are SGHTS and YDEGEE. V shed 10 bases and J shed 4 bases, with 23 bases lying between them. The CDR3 nucleotides are TGTGCCGGGCTCCCCCAAGTCAGGGGTAGCACTGAAGCTTTCTTT. It specifies CAGLPQVRGSTEAFF.

The chain is built from TRBV27 and TRBJ2-3; 7 bases match TRBD2. The germline CDR1 and CDR2 sequences are MNHEY and SMNVEV (reference sequence). The trim removed 1 base at V and 1 base at J, leaving 2 bases unmatched. The CDR3 runs 15 residues. Written as DNA, the CDR3 is TGTGCCAGCAGTTTATATGCGGGGGGCACAGATACGCAGTATTTT. It codes for CASSLYAGGTDTQYF.

The rearrangement uses TRBV19 and TRBJ2-7, with TRBD1 matching 7 bases. Per germline, CDR1 LNHDA and CDR2 SQIVND (reference sequence). After removal of 1 base from V and 2 bases from J, the junction contained 2 bases not matched to a gene. CDR3 length equals 14 residues. Written as DNA, the CDR3 is TGTGCCAGTAGTATAGGGACAGGACCCTACGAGCAGTACTTC. Protein sequence: CASSIGTGPYEQYF.

This chain joins TRBV28 and TRBJ1-2; perhaps TRBD1 as D (5 bases). CDR1 and CDR2 (germline): MDHEN, SYDVKM. This CDR3 contains 14 residues. V lost 6 bases, J lost 4 bases, and 15 bases lay in between. CDR3 coding DNA: TGTGCCAGCAGCTCACACCGACAGCTCTATGGCTACACCTTC. Translation: CASSSHRQLYGYTF.

The chain carries TRBV5-6 and TRBJ2-3; TRBD2 aligns across 7 bases. The V and J ends lost 4 bases and 6 bases, in that order; junction bases with no gene match: 14. Germline CDR1 reads SGHDT; CDR2 reads YYEEEE. The CDR3 extends over 16 amino acids. The CDR3 nucleotides are TGTGCCAGCAGCCCGACTCCCAGCGGGGTACGTGATACGCAGTATTTT. This translates into CASSPTPSGVRDTQYF.

The J gene is TRBJ2-1, the V gene TRBV6-5; D may be TRBD1 (5 bases). This CDR3 is built from 12 residues. In germline, CDR1 is MNHEY, CDR2 SVGAGI. V gave up 8 bases and J gave up 4 bases, with 9 bases separating them. CDR3 protein: CASSPGYNEQFF. The CDR3 region has the DNA TGTGCCAGCTCCCCAGGGTACAATGAGCAGTTCTTC.

The rearrangement joins TRBV5-1 to TRBJ1-4; the match to TRBD1 covers 12 bases. This CDR3 contains 18 residues. Germline CDR1 is SGHRS and CDR2 is YFSETQ. Germline trimming cut 0 bases from V and 8 bases from J; bases unmatched to any gene: 11. The CDR3: CASSLVPGQGAKGEKLFF. The CDR3 DNA follows: TGCGCCAGCAGCTTGGTTCCGGGACAGGGGGCGAAAGGAGAAAAACTGTTTTTT.

This clone appeared once. The rearrangement uses TRBV6-4 and TRBJ2-1; 8 bases align to TRBD1. This CDR3 spans 19 amino acids. Per the germline V gene, CDR1 is MRHNA and CDR2 is SNTAGT. V trimming: 0 bases; J trimming: 1 base; junction bases outside the gene matches: 11. CDR3 bases: TGTGCCAGCAGTGACTCTACCCCCGGGACAGGATCTTCCTACAATGAGCAGTTCTTC. Translating gives CASSDSTPGTGSSYNEQFF.

The chain carries TRBV2 and TRBJ2-5; TRBD1 might be the D (6 bases). Germline values: CDR1 SNHLY, CDR2 FYNNEI. Trimming took off 7 bases at V and 7 bases at J, with 10 bases between the two ends. The CDR3 sequence is 11 residues long. The CDR3 is CASNRDGTQYF. CDR3 in DNA: TGTGCCAGCAACAGGGACGGGACCCAGTACTTC.

The V gene is TRBV7-9, the J gene TRBJ2-5; possible D gene TRBD1, 5 bases. V was trimmed by 7 bases and J by 3 bases, leaving 12 bases between them. CDR1 is SEHNR and CDR2 is FQNEAQ in the germline V gene (reference sequence). The CDR3 covers 13 residues. CDR3 in DNA: TGTGCCAGCACTCTGTCGACAGAAGAGACCCAGTACTTC. It is translated as CASTLSTEETQYF.

V gene TRBV5-1 combines with J gene TRBJ2-3; 8 bases line up with TRBD2. This CDR3 contains 14 residues. The V and J ends lost 3 bases and 3 bases, in that order; junction bases with no gene match: 3. In germline, CDR1 is SGHRS, CDR2 YFSETQ. CDR3 in amino acids: CASSSTSETDTQYF. CDR3 coding DNA: TGCGCCAGCAGCTCGACTAGCGAGACAGATACGCAGTATTTT. The full variable domain, completed using reference TRBV5-1 and TRBJ2-3, is KAGVTQTPRYLIKTRGQQVTLSCSPISGHRSVSWYQQTPGQGLQFLFEYFSETQRNKGNFPGRFSGRQFSNSRSEMNVSTLELGDSALYLCASSSTSETDTQYFGPGTRLTVL.

The chain combines TRBV7-2 with TRBJ2-5; 11 nucleotides match TRBD2. This CDR3 is 16 amino acids long. The V gene end was trimmed by 4 bases and the J gene end by 4 bases; junction bases not matched to a gene: 8. The germline V gene has CDR1 SGHTA and CDR2 FQGNSA. CDR3 bases: TGTGCCAGCAGCTCTCAAACTAGCGGGAGAAGAGAGACCCAGTACTTC. As protein: CASSSQTSGRRETQYF.

This chain uses TRBV4-1 with TRBJ2-1, with D tentatively TRBD2 (6 bases). CDR3 length: 16 residues. Trimming took 3 bases from V and 3 from J, leaving 15 bases between them. Germline V gives CDR1 MGHRA, CDR2 YSYEKL. CDR3 in amino acids: CASSHSGSYIYNEQFF. The CDR3 DNA follows: TGCGCCAGCAGCCATTCCGGGAGCTATATCTACAATGAGCAGTTCTTC.

This clone occurred once. The CDR3 sequence is CASSPEGGSTDTQYF. In DNA form, the CDR3 reads TGTGCCAGCAGCCCGGAGGGGGGGTCCACAGATACGCAGTATTTT. V is TRBV7-9 and J is TRBJ2-3, with a tentative D call TRBD2 (7 bases). Per germline, CDR1 SEHNR and CDR2 FQNEAQ (reference sequence). Between the trimmed V and J ends, which lost 5 bases and 2 bases, there was a span of 14 bases. CDR3 length: 15 amino acids.